This T cell receptor (beta chain) originates from a study of cytomegalovirus exposure and HLA in healthy donors. Study outcomes and limitations: A later analysis found that most CMV-associated TCR beta chains appeared HLA-restricted. Previously analyzed data showed that most TCR beta V segments were productive at a frequency of about 90% or about 30%. The study assumed roughly uniform donor sequencing depth for presence/absence analyses. Later work showed greater clonal expansion in HLA-associated TCR beta chains than in equally common others.

This CDR3 has 18 residues. Germline V gene lookup returns CDR1 SGDLS and CDR2 YYNGEE. J was trimmed by 1 base and V by 4 bases; bases with no gene match: 16. This clone appeared once. No antigen is known for it. PCR was performed using 60 Vbeta and 13 Jbeta primers. Clones were sequenced by immunoSEQ multiplex PCR, and TCRdb holds only the in-frame ones, with some missing. The table shows some 150,000 clones, with roughly four fifths occurring only once. The sequence came from a woman aged 25 to 39 in good health and CMV-seropositive. This chain links TRBV9 with TRBJ2-7, with TRBD2 matching over 8 bases. Sample: PBMCs. CDR3 sequence (DNA): TGTGCCAGCAGCCCATCGACTAGCGTACCCTCTCTTTCCTACGAGCAGTACTTC. Translation: CASSPSTSVPSLSYEQYF.